The 18 T cell receptor beta chains given below trace back to one sample, sequenced in a study of regulatory T cells in long-lasting Graves disease. Regarding time point: persistent/refractory GD, antithyroid drugs over 5 years with positive TRAb. There was RNA extracted from PBMCs, and the TCR library was made from it. Arm-PCR with iRepertoire HTBI primers amplified the CDR3 regions for these TCR beta libraries. TCRdb recomputed calls from the multiplex PCR reads with MiXCR, one row per CDR3 protein. The sample lists 350,000 to 450,000 distinct CDR3 sequences, roughly 25% occurring once. Sequencing used peripheral blood mononuclear cells (PBMCs), obtained when the disease was refractory, from a patient treated with antithyroid drugs. These receptors were obtained from a middle-aged woman with Graves disease.

The count of this clonotype is one. The J gene is TRBJ2-1, the V gene TRBV7-9, with 7 nucleotides matching TRBD2. Germline CDR1 SEHNR, CDR2 FQNEAQ (reference sequence). The CDR3 totals 15 residues. V shed 3 bases and J 7 bases; nucleotides not matched to a gene: 9. CDR3: CASSFPGGKLNEQFF. In DNA, the CDR3 is TGTGCCAGCAGCTTTCCGGGAGGAAAGTTGAATGAGCAGTTCTTC.

This clonotype was recorded many times. This chain uses TRBV7-9 with TRBJ2-7, with 8 bases identical to TRBD1. The germline gives CDR1 SEHNR, CDR2 FQNEAQ (reference sequence). Losses at the gene ends were 3 bases for V and 2 bases for J; bases not matched to a gene: 3. The CDR3 spans 14 residues. In DNA form, the CDR3 reads TGTGCCAGCAGCTTCGGACAGGGAACCTACGAGCAGTACTTC. This gives the protein CASSFGQGTYEQYF.

The table lists this clonotype with many counts. This sequence joins TRBV7-9 and TRBJ2-7; D may be TRBD2 (6 bases). This CDR3 spans 14 amino acids. The V gene lost 0 bases and the J gene lost 5 bases, with 11 bases spanning the gap. Germline CDR1 is SEHNR and CDR2 is FQNEAQ (reference sequence). The CDR3 loop reads CASSLAQGLDEQYF. CDR3 DNA: TGTGCCAGCAGCTTAGCGCAGGGACTCGACGAGCAGTACTTC.

The V call is TRBV19, the J call TRBJ1-1, with D possibly matching TRBD1 (6 bases). This CDR3 spans 13 amino acids. Looked up from germline, CDR1 is LNHDA and CDR2 is SQIVND (reference sequence). V was shortened by 0 bases and J by 10 bases, with 12 bases between the two germline ends. The chain's CDR3 is CASSIDPGTRAFF. In DNA, the CDR3 is TGTGCCAGTAGTATAGACCCCGGGACACGAGCTTTCTTT. The full variable domain, with the rest looked up from reference TRBV19 and TRBJ1-1, is DGGITQSPKYLFRKEGQNVTLSCEQNLNHDAMYWYRQDPGQGLRLIYYSQIVNDFQKGDIAEGYSVSREKKESFPLTVTSAQKNPTAFYLCASSIDPGTRAFFGQGTRLTVV.

The genes are TRBV30 and TRBJ1-4, with D uncertain. With 7 bases removed from V and 0 bases from J, the gap between germline ends came to 15 bases. The germline V gene has CDR1 GTSNPN and CDR2 SVGIG (reference sequence). The CDR3 sequence is 15 residues long. The CDR3 is CAFRQKIATNEKLFF. DNA of the CDR3: TGTGCCTTCCGCCAGAAAATTGCAACTAATGAAAAACTGTTTTTT.

The table lists this clonotype with many counts. V is TRBV28 and J is TRBJ1-1; 7 nucleotides line up with TRBD1. The CDR3 is 14 amino acids. Germline V lookup: CDR1 MDHEN, CDR2 SYDVKM. V dropped 1 base and J dropped 5; count of bases not matched to a gene: 4. CDR3 sequence: CASSLSPGGTEAFF. The CDR3 bases are TGTGCCAGCAGTTTATCTCCAGGGGGGACTGAAGCTTTCTTT.

The chain is built from TRBV7-8 and TRBJ1-2; D uncertain. Germline CDR1 SGHVS, CDR2 FQNEAQ. The CDR3 extends over 15 amino acids. Trimming pared 5 bases from V and 0 bases from J, leaving 13 bases between. The DNA for the CDR3 is TGTGCCAGCAGCCTAGGGTGCTGCCCTAACTATGGCTACACCTTC. Amino acids: CASSLGCCPNYGYTF.

About this clonotype: A much larger clone lies a single base off, so this may be a read error. The J gene is TRBJ2-2, the V gene TRBV2; 7 bases line up with TRBD1. Germline CDR1 is SNHLY and CDR2 is FYNNEI. After removal of 2 bases from V and 6 bases from J, the junction contained 0 bases not matched to a gene. The CDR3 totals 13 residues. CDR3 DNA: TGTGCCAGCAGTGAACAGGGGGCCGGGGAGCTGTTTTTT. Encoded protein: CASSEQGAGELFF. Drawing the rest from reference TRBV2 and TRBJ2-2, the complete variable domain is EPEVTQTPSHQVTQMGQEVILRCVPISNHLYFYWYRQILGQKVEFLVSFYNNEISEKSEIFDDQFSVERPDGSNFTLKIRSTKLEDSAMYFCASSEQGAGELFFGEGSRLTVL.

The chain links TRBV7-8 to TRBJ1-5, with D possibly TRBD1 on 6 matching bases. This CDR3 has 16 amino acids. From germline, CDR1 is SGHVS and CDR2 FQNEAQ. Trimming stripped 5 bases from V and 1 base from J, with 15 bases between. CDR3 in DNA: TGTGCCAGCAGCCCAACAACAGGGAGAAGCAATCAGCCCCAGCATTTT. Its protein product is CASSPTTGRSNQPQHF. The full variable domain, its missing parts supplied by reference TRBV7-8 and TRBJ1-5, is GAGVSQSPRYKVAKRGQDVALRCDPISGHVSLFWYQQALGQGPEFLTYFQNEAQLDKSGLPSDRFFAERPEGSVSTLKIQRTQQEDSAVYLCASSPTTGRSNQPQHFGDGTRLSIL.

This chain uses TRBV4-2 with TRBJ1-1; D not resolved. V was pared by 1 base and J by 3 bases, with 9 bases between. Germline-derived CDR1 and CDR2 are LGHNA and YNFKEQ. The CDR3 extends over 14 amino acids. CDR3 loop: CASSQVGQYTEAFF. The CDR3 region has the DNA TGTGCCAGCAGCCAAGTTGGGCAGTACACTGAAGCTTTCTTT.

This clonotype was counted ten times or more. The chain uses TRBV3-1 and TRBJ2-5; 8 bases line up with TRBD2. The germline CDR1 and CDR2 sequences are LGHDT and YNNKEL (reference sequence). V shed 1 base, J shed 6 bases, and the junction held 7 bases outside the gene matches. This CDR3 has 15 amino acids. The CDR3 nucleotides are TGTGCCAGCAGCCAAGTAGGCGGGAGGATAAAGACCCAGTACTTC. Translating gives CASSQVGGRIKTQYF.

The sample holds many counts of this clonotype. The chain employs TRBV28 and TRBJ2-7; D possibly corresponds to TRBD2 (5 bases). From germline, CDR1 is MDHEN and CDR2 SYDVKM. The V gene lost 5 bases and the J gene lost 2 bases, with 19 bases spanning the gap. This CDR3 is built from 16 residues. CDR3 protein: CASSEDSSGRTYEQYF. Written as DNA, the CDR3 is TGTGCCAGCAGTGAGGACTCCTCCGGAAGGACCTACGAGCAGTACTTC.

The chain recombines TRBV29-1 with TRBJ2-5; 10 positions agree with TRBD2. This CDR3 contains 14 residues. With V trimmed by 4 bases and J by 4 bases, 6 bases remained unmatched. Germline V CDR1 and CDR2: SQVTM, ANQGSEA. The chain's CDR3 is CSVGPRLAGETQYF. DNA of the CDR3: TGCAGCGTTGGCCCTAGACTAGCGGGAGAGACCCAGTACTTC.

This clonotype was counted a single time. This chain connects TRBV27 to TRBJ2-7; 8 bases are shared with TRBD2. V shed 4 bases and J 6 bases; nucleotides not matched to a gene: 14. The CDR3 is made up of 16 amino acids. CDR1 is MNHEY, CDR2 SMNVEV, per germline (reference sequence). The CDR3: CASSSLSGTSRTEQYF. CDR3 bases: TGTGCCAGCAGTTCACTCAGTGGGACTAGTAGGACCGAGCAGTACTTC.

This clonotype was seen a few times. This rearrangement joins TRBV18 to TRBJ1-2; D gene uncertain. The CDR3 consists of 14 residues. The V end lost 3 bases, the J end lost 8 bases, and 16 bases lay between the germline ends. Germline V gives CDR1 KGHSH, CDR2 LQKENI. This CDR3 is CASSPRDTSGGYTF. The CDR3 nucleotides are TGTGCCAGCTCACCTAGAGACACCAGCGGGGGCTACACCTTC.

As regards this clonotype: Given a much more abundant clone one base away, this may be a read error. This sequence joins TRBV9 and TRBJ2-5, with D unclear. The germline V gene encodes CDR1 SGDLS and CDR2 YYNGEE. Trimming stripped 7 bases from V and 5 bases from J, with 15 bases between. The CDR3 loop spans 13 amino acids. CDR3 in amino acids: CASGNSGWETQYF. The DNA for the CDR3 is TGTGCCAGCGGAAACTCGGGCTGGGAGACCCAGTACTTC.

This chain connects TRBV20-1 to TRBJ2-5, with TRBD2 matching over 10 bases. The germline CDR1 and CDR2 sequences are DFQATT and SNEGSKA (reference sequence). CDR3 length: 16 amino acids. With V trimmed by 1 base and J by 5 bases, 10 bases remained unmatched. The CDR3 loop reads CSARALAGVGGETQYF. CDR3 nucleotides: TGCAGTGCTAGAGCTCTAGCGGGAGTGGGCGGGGAGACCCAGTACTTC.

In its sample, this clonotype was seen many times. This chain joins TRBV10-3 and TRBJ1-1, with D hard to call. From germline, CDR1 is ENHRY and CDR2 SYGVKD. CDR3 length: 13 amino acids. Trimming cost V 4 bases and J 7 bases, with 13 bases left between them. Here the CDR3 DNA reads TGTGCCATCAGTGCGGGTGAGCGGAGTGAAGCTTTCTTT. It translates to CAISAGERSEAFF.